This T cell receptor beta chain was identified in a study of T cell responses to AZD1222 COVID-19 vaccine. Study conclusions and caveats: Spike-specific TCR breadth and depth grew following two AZD1222 doses. Just 5 to 7 AZD1222 recipients tested seropositive at baseline. The peak T cell response came first, and repertoires were sampled only after it.

Between the trimmed V and J ends, which lost 4 bases and 0 bases, there was a span of 7 bases. In germline, CDR1 is MDHEN, CDR2 SYDVKM. The CDR3 is made up of 15 amino acids. Data came from immunoSEQ multiplex PCR; TCRdb stores just in-frame clones and leaves some out. The sample holds around 59,000 clones, 89% seen once. Note on this clone: As yet, its antigen is unknown.

This material consisted of peripheral blood, taken 28 days after the second AZD1222 dose. The sequence was obtained from an adult who received the AZD1222 COVID-19 vaccine. V usage is TRBV28 and J usage is TRBJ2-6; D gene ambiguous. The CDR3 loop is CASSSVRSGANVLTF. Here the CDR3 DNA reads TGTGCCAGCAGTTCGGTCCGCTCTGGGGCCAACGTCCTGACTTTC.